Listed below are T cell receptor beta chains from one sample, sequenced in a study of human T cells and chemical hapten exposure. TCRdb analysed the RACE reads with MiXCR anew, one entry per CDR3 protein. The table includes roughly 100,000 distinct CDR3 sequences, around 12% detected once. The specimen was whole blood, collected in connection with sensitization to the hapten diphenylcyclopropenone (DPC). All receptors come from a woman aged 45 to 65 with alopecia areata. Some clones in this sample may be carry-over from other donors' samples. CDR3s include the opening cysteine and the closing phenylalanine or tryptophan. The D gene is left open where the match is weak. The listing skips clone size in some rows; elsewhere it reads once, few, many or a size class.

cdr3_aa cdr3_nt j_call d_call v_call clone_size
CASIRTGGPLGTGELFF TGTGCCAGCATCCGGACAGGGGGCCCTCTAGGCACCGGGGAGCTGTTTTTT TRBJ2-2 TRBD1 TRBV12-3/TRBV12-4 few
CSVEKQGHEQYF TGCAGCGTTGAAAAGCAGGGGCACGAGCAGTACTTC TRBJ2-7 . TRBV29-1 .
CASSYSGRGTNTGELFF TGTGCCAGCAGTTACTCAGGCAGGGGAACCAACACCGGGGAGCTGTTTTTT TRBJ2-2 . TRBV6-2/TRBV6-3 .
CANRLGGPSYEQYF TGTGCCAACAGGTTGGGAGGGCCCTCCTACGAGCAGTACTTC TRBJ2-7 TRBD2 TRBV2 many
CASSLYSGLAGNEQFF TGCGCCAGCAGCTTATATTCGGGACTAGCTGGCAATGAGCAGTTCTTC TRBJ2-1 TRBD2 TRBV5-1 many
CASSTRTSLETQYF TGTGCCAGCAGCACGCGGACTAGCCTGGAGACCCAGTACTTC TRBJ2-5 TRBD2 TRBV11-2 once
CASRTPAGGEKLFF TGTGCCAGCAGGACACCGGCCGGGGGTGAAAAACTGTTTTTT TRBJ1-4 . TRBV2 .
CASSPRTGNAGYTF TGTGCCAGCAGCCCAAGGACAGGGAATGCTGGCTACACCTTC TRBJ1-2 TRBD1 TRBV7-8 .
CSARVSTSYEQYF TGCAGTGCTAGAGTATCGACTTCCTACGAGCAGTACTTC TRBJ2-7 . TRBV20-1 .
CASTRQGGINEQFF TGTGCCAGCACTCGACAGGGAGGGATCAATGAGCAGTTCTTC TRBJ2-1 . TRBV12-3/TRBV12-4 .
CSAMSRAKGSEQFF TGCAGTGCTATGAGTAGGGCCAAGGGAAGTGAGCAGTTCTTC TRBJ2-1 . TRBV20-1 few
CASGRYSDRAGGYTF TGTGCCAGCGGTCGATACTCGGACAGGGCGGGAGGCTACACCTTC TRBJ1-2 TRBD1 TRBV28 .
CSAGTTGASNQPQHF TGCAGTGCTGGGACTACAGGGGCTAGCAATCAGCCCCAGCATTTT TRBJ1-5 TRBD1 TRBV20-1 many
CASSLSGGASYNEQFF TGTGCCAGCAGCTTGTCGGGGGGCGCCTCCTACAATGAGCAGTTCTTC TRBJ2-1 . TRBV5-6 few
CASIQTFTDTQYF TGTGCCAGCATTCAGACTTTCACAGATACGCAGTATTTT TRBJ2-3 . TRBV12-3/TRBV12-4 .
CSARDGGRANQPQHF TGCAGTGCTAGAGATGGCGGCAGGGCCAATCAGCCCCAGCATTTT TRBJ1-5 . TRBV20-1 .
CASSYESMGQGIYEQFF TGTGCCAGCAGTTACGAATCAATGGGACAGGGGATCTATGAGCAGTTCTTC TRBJ2-1 TRBD1 TRBV6-5 many
CASTLGLAGGPGELFF TGTGCCAGCACCTTAGGACTAGCGGGAGGACCCGGGGAGCTGTTTTTT TRBJ2-2 TRBD2 TRBV12-3/TRBV12-4 few
CASSSGRTGSGELFF TGTGCCAGCAGTTCAGGGAGGACGGGGAGCGGGGAGCTGTTTTTT TRBJ2-2 . TRBV12-3/TRBV12-4 few
CASSYRSGRAVADTQYF TGTGCCAGCAGCTATCGTAGCGGGAGGGCCGTTGCGGATACGCAGTATTTT TRBJ2-3 TRBD2 TRBV5-4 few